A single sample is the source of the 19 T cell receptor beta chains below, sequenced in a study of blood T cell repertoires in COVID-19. The data were produced by immunoSEQ multiplex PCR, yet TCRdb's version contains in-frame clones alone and is incomplete. This sample carries roughly 200,000 clones, more than 70% of them seen once, and the ten largest clones take roughly 1.6%. Sequences were obtained from peripheral blood. The receptors derive from a man between 18 and 35 years old with active or convalescent COVID-19.

The chain's CDR3 is CAWRSGTASNEKLFF. The CDR3 DNA reads TGTGCCTGGAGATCTGGCACAGCTTCTAATGAAAAACTGTTTTTT. The chain is built from TRBV30 and TRBJ1-4, with D uncertain. The CDR3 has 15 amino acids. The V and J ends lost 3 bases and 3 bases respectively, with 14 bases between them. Germline CDR1 reads GTSNPN; CDR2 reads SVGIG (reference sequence).

The J gene is TRBJ2-3, the V gene TRBV3-1 (or the pseudogene TRBV3-2); possibly TRBD2 for D (6 bases). The V end lost 0 bases, the J end lost 2 bases, and 12 bases lay between the germline ends. The CDR3 sequence is 16 residues long. From germline, CDR1 is LGHDT and CDR2 YNNKEL (reference sequence). The CDR3 DNA is TGTGCCAGCAGCCAAGATAAGGGCGGGATCACAGATACGCAGTATTTT. Amino acid sequence: CASSQDKGGITDTQYF.

The chain employs TRBV7-9 and TRBJ1-4; D remains ambiguous. Germline V gene lookup returns CDR1 SEHNR and CDR2 FQNEAQ (reference sequence). The CDR3 is 16 amino acids. V dropped 2 bases and J dropped 3 bases, with 13 bases sitting between them. CDR3 sequence reads: CASSLFTDPPNEKLFF. The CDR3, as DNA: TGTGCCAGCAGCTTATTCACAGACCCTCCTAATGAAAAACTGTTTTTT.

The chain carries TRBV19 and TRBJ1-2, with TRBD1 matching 8 bases. V was pared by 7 bases and J by 3 bases, with 4 bases of the junction left unmatched. The CDR3 covers 13 residues. Germline CDR1 is LNHDA and CDR2 is SQIVND (reference sequence). The CDR3 coding sequence is TGTGCCAGTACAAGGGACAGGTACTATGGCTACACCTTC. Its translation: CASTRDRYYGYTF.

V gene TRBV24-1 combines with J gene TRBJ2-7; 7 positions agree with TRBD1. In germline, CDR1 is KGHDR, CDR2 SFDVKD. The CDR3 spans 14 residues. Trimming cost V 5 bases and J 6 bases; bases outside gene matches: 9. The CDR3 bases are TGTGCCACCAGTGCCTCGACAGGGTACGGCGAGCAGTACTTC. This gives the protein CATSASTGYGEQYF.

V and J are TRBV18 and TRBJ2-1; 9 nucleotides align to TRBD2. Germline values: CDR1 KGHSH, CDR2 LQKENI. The CDR3 is 17 amino acids. The trim removed 5 bases at V and 0 bases at J, leaving 8 bases unmatched. In nucleotides, the CDR3 is TGTGCCAGCTCATTAAGAGCGGGGGGCTCCTCCTACAATGAGCAGTTCTTC. It yields the protein CASSLRAGGSSYNEQFF.

This chain links TRBV27 with TRBJ1-1, with 8 positions matching TRBD1. The V and J ends lost 4 bases and 3 bases, in that order; junction bases with no gene match: 7. Germline V CDR1 and CDR2: MNHEY, SMNVEV (reference sequence). This CDR3 has 15 amino acids. This CDR3 reads CASSWSGGLDTEAFF. The CDR3 DNA reads as TGTGCCAGCAGTTGGTCAGGGGGCCTGGACACTGAAGCTTTCTTT.

The J gene is TRBJ2-1, the V gene TRBV11-2; D possibly corresponds to TRBD1 (6 bases). Germline lookup yields CDR1 SGHAT and CDR2 FQNNGV. CDR3 length: 13 residues. Trimming took 1 base from V and 12 from J, leaving 13 bases between them. The CDR3 protein is CASSLGPGDRQFF. CDR3 DNA: TGTGCCAGCAGCTTAGGTCCAGGGGATCGGCAGTTCTTC.

V gene TRBV5-1 combines with J gene TRBJ1-1; D is perhaps TRBD1 (5 bases). The CDR3 totals 12 residues. Germline loops: CDR1 SGHRS, CDR2 YFSETQ. With 4 bases removed from V and 6 bases from J, the gap between germline ends came to 10 bases. CDR3 DNA sequence: TGCGCCAGCAGCGACGACAGTCCTGAAGCTTTCTTT. Translated, it gives CASSDDSPEAFF.

The gene calls are TRBV19 and TRBJ1-1; D is unclear. CDR1 and CDR2 (germline): LNHDA, SQIVND (reference sequence). This CDR3 has 15 residues. The ends were cut back, 1 base at V and 3 bases at J, with 12 bases in the middle. CDR3 nucleotides: TGTGCCAGTAGTATAGGGAGAACCTGGGACACTGAAGCTTTCTTT. This gives the protein CASSIGRTWDTEAFF.

The V call is TRBV5-1, the J call TRBJ2-5, with unresolved D. Germline-derived CDR1 and CDR2 are SGHRS and YFSETQ. Trimming removed 1 base at V and 8 bases at J, with 12 bases between. This CDR3 spans 13 amino acids. For the CDR3, the DNA is TGCGCCAGCAGCTTGTACAGATCGAGTACCCAGTACTTC. Translation gives CASSLYRSSTQYF.

This clone was observed a single time. The rearrangement uses TRBV21-1 and TRBJ1-5; TRBD1 reflects the table's D call only, with no check against the DNA. TRBV21-1 is designated a pseudogene. This CDR3 is built from 20 residues. For the CDR3, the DNA is TGTGCCAGCAGCAAAGCTCGGGTAAAGCATGACAGGGGGTACCGTCAGCCCCAGCATTTT. The encoded protein is CASSKARVKHDRGYRQPQHF.

On this clone itself: Other nucleotide sequences from this sample produce the same CDR3. This chain links TRBV12-3 or TRBV12-4 with TRBJ1-1; D ambiguous. The CDR3 consists of 13 residues. The V end was cut by 3 bases, the J end by 1 base, with 6 bases between. CDR3 sequence reads: CASSFAGNTEAFF. CDR3 coding DNA: TGTGCCAGCAGTTTCGCAGGGAACACTGAAGCTTTCTTT.

This sequence joins TRBV9 and TRBJ2-5; weak D call: TRBD1 (6 bases). Germline V gives CDR1 SGDLS, CDR2 YYNGEE. The CDR3 consists of 14 residues. The V end lost 0 bases, the J end lost 2 bases, and 8 bases lay between the germline ends. CDR3 DNA sequence: TGTGCCAGCAGCGTAGGACAGGATCAAGAGACCCAGTACTTC. Protein: CASSVGQDQETQYF.

CDR3 DNA: TGCAGCGTTGAAGATTTGTTAGGGGAAGGGGACTATGGCTACACCTTC. It translates to CSVEDLLGEGDYGYTF. The chain joins TRBV29-1 to TRBJ1-2, with D possibly TRBD1 on 5 matching bases. CDR3 size: 16 residues. Germline V CDR1 and CDR2: SQVTM, ANQGSEA. V lost 0 bases and J lost 3, with 17 bases in between.

The CDR3 bases are TGCGCCAGCAGCTTGGGTCTCTCTAGATACAATGAGCAGTTCTTC. Amino acid sequence: CASSLGLSRYNEQFF. The V call is TRBV5-1, the J call TRBJ2-1, with unresolved D. CDR1 and CDR2 from the germline V gene are SGHRS and YFSETQ. The CDR3 length is 15 residues. V lost 0 bases, J lost 4 bases, and 11 bases lay in between.

This clone has a single count. The chain combines TRBV30 with TRBJ2-3, with TRBD2 matching over 13 bases. CDR3 length equals 17 residues. The ends lost 0 bases at V and 6 bases at J; junction bases unmatched: 9. Germline CDR1 reads GTSNPN; CDR2 reads SVGIG (reference sequence). This CDR3 is CAWSVPTLAGGPDTQYF. As DNA, the CDR3 is TGTGCCTGGAGTGTCCCGACACTAGCGGGGGGGCCGGATACGCAGTATTTT.

The chain combines TRBV5-4 with TRBJ2-1, with TRBD2 matching over 16 bases. With 2 bases clipped from V and 3 bases from J, the junction kept 8 bases outside the gene matches. Germline assignment: CDR1 SGHNT and CDR2 YYREEE (reference sequence). This CDR3 region has 19 residues. This CDR3 is CASSFPGTSGRGSYNEQFF. The CDR3 DNA follows: TGTGCCAGCAGCTTTCCCGGGACTAGCGGGAGGGGTAGCTACAATGAGCAGTTCTTC.

This sequence joins TRBV7-2 and TRBJ2-7; 7 positions match TRBD1. The J segment lost 4 bases and the V segment lost 5 bases, leaving 5 bases of the junction unmatched. The CDR3 is 13 amino acids. Germline values: CDR1 SGHTA, CDR2 FQGNSA. In DNA form, the CDR3 reads TGTGCCAGCAGCAAGGCAGGGGGTTACGAGCAGTACTTC. Its translation: CASSKAGGYEQYF. Together with reference TRBV7-2 and TRBJ2-7, the CDR3 gives the full variable domain: GAGVSQSPSNKVTEKGKDVELRCDPISGHTALYWYRQSLGQGLEFLIYFQGNSAPDKSGLPSDRFSAERTGGSVSTLTIQRTQQEDSAVYLCASSKAGGYEQYFGPGTRLTVT.